Listed here are 5 T cell receptor beta chains from one sample, sequenced in a study of blood T cell repertoires in COVID-19 (TCRdb year 2020). Preparation of the library involved the immunoSEQ multiplex PCR assay. TCRdb holds this immuneACCESS table with in-frame rearrangements only. Some clones are missing; in checked studies, unresolved V genes explain under half, and the rest has no known cause. Within this sample are just over 300,000 clones, with 87% of them counted one time only. Approximately 2% of the sample is held by the ten biggest clonotypes. Sequencing used peripheral blood. The origin of the receptors is a young man with active or convalescent COVID-19.

The chain recombines TRBV27 with TRBJ1-6, with 7 bases that match TRBD1. The J segment lost 2 bases and the V segment lost 8 bases, leaving 0 bases of the junction unmatched. Looked up from germline, CDR1 is MNHEY and CDR2 is SMNVEV (reference sequence). This CDR3 comprises 13 residues. Here the CDR3 reads CASQGAYNSPLHF. CDR3 DNA sequence: TGTGCCAGCCAGGGGGCCTATAATTCACCCCTCCACTTT.

The V call is TRBV5-1, the J call TRBJ2-2; 7 bases are shared with TRBD1. Germline assignment: CDR1 SGHRS and CDR2 YFSETQ. The CDR3 is made up of 15 amino acids. V was pared by 4 bases and J by 1 base, with 4 bases of the junction left unmatched. The CDR3 DNA follows: TGCGCCAGCAGCCCCCGGACAGGGAACACCGGGGAGCTGTTTTTT. It encodes CASSPRTGNTGELFF. The full variable domain, completed using reference TRBV5-1 and TRBJ2-2, is KAGVTQTPRYLIKTRGQQVTLSCSPISGHRSVSWYQQTPGQGLQFLFEYFSETQRNKGNFPGRFSGRQFSNSRSEMNVSTLELGDSALYLCASSPRTGNTGELFFGEGSRLTVL.

The J gene is TRBJ1-3, the V gene TRBV28, with 7 bases identical to TRBD1. Losses at the gene ends were 1 base for V and 2 bases for J; bases not matched to a gene: 5. The CDR3 runs to 16 residues. Germline V gene lookup returns CDR1 MDHEN and CDR2 SYDVKM. The CDR3 reads CASSLLVTGPGNTIYF. CDR3 sequence (DNA): TGTGCCAGCAGTTTATTAGTGACAGGGCCTGGAAACACCATATATTTT.

In nucleotides, the CDR3 is TGCGCCAGCAGCGCCCGAACTAGCGGGAGGGACATTCAGTACTTC. This translates into CASSARTSGRDIQYF. The rearrangement links TRBV5-1 to TRBJ2-4, with 13 bases that match TRBD2. The V gene end was trimmed by 4 bases and the J gene end by 8 bases; junction bases not matched to a gene: 6. The CDR3 length is 15 residues. Germline CDR1 reads SGHRS; CDR2 reads YFSETQ.

The chain has TRBV19 and TRBJ1-5; D may be TRBD1 (6 bases). Trimming took off 6 bases at V and 4 bases at J, with 13 bases between the two ends. This CDR3 has 14 residues. CDR1 LNHDA and CDR2 SQIVND come from the germline V gene (reference sequence). The CDR3 loop is CASRRNRENQPQHF. The CDR3 bases are TGTGCCAGTAGACGTAACAGGGAGAATCAGCCCCAGCATTTT.